The entry below describes one TCR beta chain. Authors' analysis steps: Reference gene primer amplification gave estimated nucleated cell counts. Clones were sequenced by immunoSEQ multiplex PCR, and TCRdb holds only the in-frame ones, with some missing. V and J calls and clone size are as listed in that table; D and trimming were resolved from the DNA. This table holds approximately 190,000 clones, roughly four fifths found once. This CDR3 spans 14 amino acids. V lost 8 bases, J lost 5 bases, and 7 bases stayed unmatched. Germline CDR1 is SNHLY and CDR2 is FYNNEI. These data are taken from a study of blood T cell repertoires in COVID-19. For the study at large: COVID-19 samples, acute and convalescent, were from the United States, Italy and Spain. Nucleic acid was either cDNA or gDNA, and it came from T cells, B-cell-depleted T cells, or PBMCs.

The chain joins TRBV2 to TRBJ1-5; 9 bases are shared with TRBD1. Sequencing was carried out using peripheral blood. The TCR originated in a man younger than 40 with active or convalescent COVID-19. The CDR3 loop is CASAGGQGYQPQHF. In nucleotides, the CDR3 is TGTGCCAGCGCCGGGGGACAGGGCTATCAGCCCCAGCATTTT.